This T cell receptor beta chain comes out of a study of shared T cell receptors in the human thymus. Only in-frame clones appear in the TCRdb table, and some are missing; sequencing was by immunoSEQ multiplex PCR. Of some 720,000 clones listed, around 89% were seen once; the top ten hold roughly 0.0097%. Trimming cost V 5 bases and J 6 bases; bases outside gene matches: 4. This CDR3 region has 14 residues. The germline CDR1 and CDR2 sequences are MNHEY and SVGAGI. The data were also submitted as part of a second study, on human thymus T cells. This second study says: Donors were healthy Finnish infants having corrective surgery for congenital heart defects. Corrective cardiac operations yielded the resected thymus tissue. What appeared biased in thymic and blood repertoires was the usage of V and J genes. What related research reported was that thymic repertoires overlapped highly among unrelated individuals.

V is TRBV6-5 and J is TRBJ2-1; 10 nucleotides align to TRBD1. The specimen sequenced was thymocytes. The receptor was derived from a boy less than two years old with a congenital heart defect. This CDR3 is CASSRQGALNEQFF. CDR3 DNA sequence: TGTGCCAGCAGTAGACAGGGGGCCCTCAATGAGCAGTTCTTC.